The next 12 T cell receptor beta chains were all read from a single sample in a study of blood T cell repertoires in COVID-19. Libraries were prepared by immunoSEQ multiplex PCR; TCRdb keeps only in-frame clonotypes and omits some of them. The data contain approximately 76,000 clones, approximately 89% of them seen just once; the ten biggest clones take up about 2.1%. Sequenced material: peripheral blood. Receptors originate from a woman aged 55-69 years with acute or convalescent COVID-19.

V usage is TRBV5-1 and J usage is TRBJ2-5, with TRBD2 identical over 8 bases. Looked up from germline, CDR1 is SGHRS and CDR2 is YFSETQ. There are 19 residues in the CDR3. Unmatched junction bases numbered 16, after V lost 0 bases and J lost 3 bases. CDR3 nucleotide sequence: TGCGCCAGCAGCTTGGGACTTGGGGCTAGCGGGCAACTGAAAGAGACCCAGTACTTC. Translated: CASSLGLGASGQLKETQYF.

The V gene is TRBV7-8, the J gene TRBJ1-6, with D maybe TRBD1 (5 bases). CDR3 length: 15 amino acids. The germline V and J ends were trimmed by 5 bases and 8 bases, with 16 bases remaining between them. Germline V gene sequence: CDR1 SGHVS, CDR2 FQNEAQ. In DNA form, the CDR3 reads TGTGCCAGCAGCCGGTCCTGGGGCACTTATTCACCCCTCCACTTT. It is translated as CASSRSWGTYSPLHF.

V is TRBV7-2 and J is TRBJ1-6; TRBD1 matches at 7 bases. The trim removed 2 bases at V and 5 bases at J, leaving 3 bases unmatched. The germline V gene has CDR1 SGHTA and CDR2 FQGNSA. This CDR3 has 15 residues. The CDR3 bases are TGTGCCAGCAGCTTACGGCAGGGGGATAATTCACCCCTCCACTTT. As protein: CASSLRQGDNSPLHF.

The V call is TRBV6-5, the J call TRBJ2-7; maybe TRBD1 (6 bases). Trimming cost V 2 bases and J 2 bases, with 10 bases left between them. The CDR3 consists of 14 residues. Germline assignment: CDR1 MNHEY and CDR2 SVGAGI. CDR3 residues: CASSYAGATYEQYF. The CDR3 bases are TGTGCCAGCAGTTACGCAGGGGCCACCTACGAGCAGTACTTC.

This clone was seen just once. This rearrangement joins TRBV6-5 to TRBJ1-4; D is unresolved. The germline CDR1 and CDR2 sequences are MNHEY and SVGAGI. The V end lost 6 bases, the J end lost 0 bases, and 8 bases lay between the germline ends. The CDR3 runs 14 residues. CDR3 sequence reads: CASRSAATNEKLFF. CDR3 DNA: TGTGCCAGCAGGAGCGCAGCAACTAATGAAAAACTGTTTTTT.

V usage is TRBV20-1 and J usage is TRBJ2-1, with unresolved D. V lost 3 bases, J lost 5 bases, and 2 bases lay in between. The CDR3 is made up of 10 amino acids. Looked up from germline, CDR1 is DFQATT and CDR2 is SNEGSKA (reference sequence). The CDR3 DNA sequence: TGCAGTGCTAGCAACAATGAGCAGTTCTTC. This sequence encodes CSASNNEQFF.

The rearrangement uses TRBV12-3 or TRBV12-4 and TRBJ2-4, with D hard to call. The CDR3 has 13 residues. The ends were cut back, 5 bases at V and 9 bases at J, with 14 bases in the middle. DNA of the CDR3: TGTGCCAGCAGTCCCACCCCCTCTAGCATTCAGTACTTC. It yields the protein CASSPTPSSIQYF.

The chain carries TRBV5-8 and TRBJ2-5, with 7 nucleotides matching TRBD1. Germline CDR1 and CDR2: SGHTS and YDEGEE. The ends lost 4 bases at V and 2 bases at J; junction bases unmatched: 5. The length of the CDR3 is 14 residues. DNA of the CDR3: TGTGCCAGCAGCCCCCGACAGGGACAAGAGACCCAGTACTTC. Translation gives CASSPRQGQETQYF.

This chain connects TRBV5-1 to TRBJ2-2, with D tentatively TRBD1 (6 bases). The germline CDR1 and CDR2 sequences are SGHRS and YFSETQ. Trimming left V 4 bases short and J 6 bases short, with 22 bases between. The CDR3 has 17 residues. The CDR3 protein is CASSGLSWGRGSGELFF. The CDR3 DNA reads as TGCGCCAGCAGCGGGCTTAGTTGGGGGCGCGGTTCCGGGGAGCTGTTTTTT.

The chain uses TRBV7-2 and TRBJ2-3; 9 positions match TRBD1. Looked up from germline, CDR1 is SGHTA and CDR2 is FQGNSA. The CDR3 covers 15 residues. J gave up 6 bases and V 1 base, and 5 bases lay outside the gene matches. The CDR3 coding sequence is TGTGCCAGCAGCTTAGGGGGACAGGGCGTGGATACGCAGTATTTT. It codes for CASSLGGQGVDTQYF. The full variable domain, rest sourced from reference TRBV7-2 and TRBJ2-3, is GAGVSQSPSNKVTEKGKDVELRCDPISGHTALYWYRQSLGQGLEFLIYFQGNSAPDKSGLPSDRFSAERTGGSVSTLTIQRTQQEDSAVYLCASSLGGQGVDTQYFGPGTRLTVL.

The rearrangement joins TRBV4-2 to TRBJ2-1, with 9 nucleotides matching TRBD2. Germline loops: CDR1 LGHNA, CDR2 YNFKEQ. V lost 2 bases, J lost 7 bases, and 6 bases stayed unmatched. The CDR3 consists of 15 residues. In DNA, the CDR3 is TGTGCCAGCAGCCAATTGGCTAGCGGGACGAATGAGCAGTTCTTC. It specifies CASSQLASGTNEQFF.

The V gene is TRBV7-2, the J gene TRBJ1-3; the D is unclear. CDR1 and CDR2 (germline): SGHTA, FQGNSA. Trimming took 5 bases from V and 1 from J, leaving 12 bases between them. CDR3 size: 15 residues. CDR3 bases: TGTGCCAGCAGCGACCGGGGAGAATCTGGAAACACCATATATTTT. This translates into CASSDRGESGNTIYF.